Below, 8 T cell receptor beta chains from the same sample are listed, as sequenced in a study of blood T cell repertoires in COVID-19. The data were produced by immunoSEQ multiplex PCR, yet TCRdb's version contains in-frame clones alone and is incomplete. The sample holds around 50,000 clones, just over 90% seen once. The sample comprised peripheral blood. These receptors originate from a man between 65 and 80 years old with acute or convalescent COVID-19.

The DNA for the CDR3 is TGTGCCAGCAGTGAACGGCAGGGAAACACTGAAGCTTTCTTT. Its translation is CASSERQGNTEAFF. The chain employs TRBV2 and TRBJ1-1, with D tentatively TRBD1 (5 bases). Germline loops: CDR1 SNHLY, CDR2 FYNNEI. This CDR3 is built from 14 residues. Trimming left V 2 bases short and J 2 bases short, with 9 bases between.

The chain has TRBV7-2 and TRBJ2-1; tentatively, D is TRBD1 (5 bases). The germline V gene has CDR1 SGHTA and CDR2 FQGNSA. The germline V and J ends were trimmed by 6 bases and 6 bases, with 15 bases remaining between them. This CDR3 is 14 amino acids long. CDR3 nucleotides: TGTGCCAGCAGTCGCCAAAGGGGCGGCAATGAGCAGTTCTTC. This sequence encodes CASSRQRGGNEQFF. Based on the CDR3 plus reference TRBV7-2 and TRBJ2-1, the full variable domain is GAGVSQSPSNKVTEKGKDVELRCDPISGHTALYWYRQSLGQGLEFLIYFQGNSAPDKSGLPSDRFSAERTGGSVSTLTIQRTQQEDSAVYLCASSRQRGGNEQFFGPGTRLTVL.

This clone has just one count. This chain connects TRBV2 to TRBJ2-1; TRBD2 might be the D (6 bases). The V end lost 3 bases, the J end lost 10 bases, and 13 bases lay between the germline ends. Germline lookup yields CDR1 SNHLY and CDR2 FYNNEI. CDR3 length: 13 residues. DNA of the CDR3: TGTGCCAGCAGTGAGGAGACTAGAGGCGAGCAGTTCTTC. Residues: CASSEETRGEQFF.

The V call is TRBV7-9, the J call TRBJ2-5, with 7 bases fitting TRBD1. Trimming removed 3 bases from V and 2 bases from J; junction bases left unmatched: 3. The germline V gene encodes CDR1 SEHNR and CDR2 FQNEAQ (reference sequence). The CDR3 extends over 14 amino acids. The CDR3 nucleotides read TGTGCCAGCAGCTTCCGGACAGGACAAGAGACCCAGTACTTC. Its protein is CASSFRTGQETQYF.

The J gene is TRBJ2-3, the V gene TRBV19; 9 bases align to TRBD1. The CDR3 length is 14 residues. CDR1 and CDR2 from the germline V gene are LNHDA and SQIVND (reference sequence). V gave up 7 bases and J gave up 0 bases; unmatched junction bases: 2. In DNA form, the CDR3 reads TGTGCCAGTAATGACAGGGGGAGCACAGATACGCAGTATTTT. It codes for CASNDRGSTDTQYF.

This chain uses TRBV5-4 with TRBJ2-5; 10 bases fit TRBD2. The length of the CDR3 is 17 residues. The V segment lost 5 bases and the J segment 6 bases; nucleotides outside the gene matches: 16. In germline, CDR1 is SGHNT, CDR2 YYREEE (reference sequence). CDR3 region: CASSRPSGGSLPQTQYF. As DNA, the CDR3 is TGTGCCAGCAGTCGACCTAGCGGGGGCTCATTACCGCAGACCCAGTACTTC.

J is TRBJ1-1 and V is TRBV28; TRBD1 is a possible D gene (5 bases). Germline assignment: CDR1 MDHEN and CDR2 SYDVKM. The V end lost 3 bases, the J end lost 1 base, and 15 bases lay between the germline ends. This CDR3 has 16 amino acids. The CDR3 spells CASSFTGGLGNTEAFF. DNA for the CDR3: TGTGCCAGCAGTTTTACCGGGGGTTTGGGGAACACTGAAGCTTTCTTT.

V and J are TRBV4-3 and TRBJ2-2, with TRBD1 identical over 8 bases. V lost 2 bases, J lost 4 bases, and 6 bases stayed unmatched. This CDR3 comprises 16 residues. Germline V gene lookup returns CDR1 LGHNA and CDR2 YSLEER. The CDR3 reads CASSQPGQVGTGELFF. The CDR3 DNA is TGCGCCAGCAGCCAACCGGGACAGGTCGGCACCGGGGAGCTGTTTTTT.